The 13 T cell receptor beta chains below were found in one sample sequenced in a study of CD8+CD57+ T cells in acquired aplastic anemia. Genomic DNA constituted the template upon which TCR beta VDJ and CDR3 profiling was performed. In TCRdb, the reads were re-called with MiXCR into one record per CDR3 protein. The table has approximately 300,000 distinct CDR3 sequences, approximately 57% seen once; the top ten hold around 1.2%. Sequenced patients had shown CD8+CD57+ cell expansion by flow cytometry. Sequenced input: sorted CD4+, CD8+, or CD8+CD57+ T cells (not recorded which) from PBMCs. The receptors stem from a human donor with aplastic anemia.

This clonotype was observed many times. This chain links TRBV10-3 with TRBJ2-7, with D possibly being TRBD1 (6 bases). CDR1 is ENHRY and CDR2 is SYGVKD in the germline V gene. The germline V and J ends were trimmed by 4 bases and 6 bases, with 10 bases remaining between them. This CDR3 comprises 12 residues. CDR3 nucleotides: TGTGCCATCAGTGCGCAAGGGGGCGAGCAGTACTTC. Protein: CAISAQGGEQYF.

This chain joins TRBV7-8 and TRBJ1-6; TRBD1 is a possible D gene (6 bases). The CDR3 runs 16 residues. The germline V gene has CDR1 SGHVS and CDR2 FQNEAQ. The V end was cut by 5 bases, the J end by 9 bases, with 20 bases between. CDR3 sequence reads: CASSPLGPGESSPLHF. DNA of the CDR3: TGTGCCAGCAGCCCCCTGGGTCCAGGGGAAAGTTCACCCCTCCACTTT.

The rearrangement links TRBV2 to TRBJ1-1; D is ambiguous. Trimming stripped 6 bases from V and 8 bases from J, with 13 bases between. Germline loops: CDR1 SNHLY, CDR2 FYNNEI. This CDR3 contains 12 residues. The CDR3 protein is CASSLRAREAFF. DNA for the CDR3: TGTGCCAGCAGCTTAAGGGCTAGGGAAGCTTTCTTT.

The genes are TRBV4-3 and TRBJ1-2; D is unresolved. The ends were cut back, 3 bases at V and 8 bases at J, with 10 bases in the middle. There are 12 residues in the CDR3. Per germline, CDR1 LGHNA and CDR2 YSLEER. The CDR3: CASSQDDTGYTF. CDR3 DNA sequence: TGCGCCAGCAGCCAGGATGACACGGGCTACACCTTC.

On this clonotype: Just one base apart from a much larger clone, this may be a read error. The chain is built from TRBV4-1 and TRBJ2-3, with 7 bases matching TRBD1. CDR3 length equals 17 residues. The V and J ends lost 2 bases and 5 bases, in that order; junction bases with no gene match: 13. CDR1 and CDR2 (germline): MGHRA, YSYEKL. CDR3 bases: TGCGCCAGCAGCCAACCCACCGGGACAGCTCCGAAAGATACGCAGTATTTT. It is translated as CASSQPTGTAPKDTQYF.

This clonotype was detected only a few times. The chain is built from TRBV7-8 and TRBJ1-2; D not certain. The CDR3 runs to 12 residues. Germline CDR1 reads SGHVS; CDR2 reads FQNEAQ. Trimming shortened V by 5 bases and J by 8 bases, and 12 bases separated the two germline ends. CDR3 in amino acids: CASSPNSDGYTF. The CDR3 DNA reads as TGTGCCAGCAGCCCTAACTCCGACGGCTACACCTTC.

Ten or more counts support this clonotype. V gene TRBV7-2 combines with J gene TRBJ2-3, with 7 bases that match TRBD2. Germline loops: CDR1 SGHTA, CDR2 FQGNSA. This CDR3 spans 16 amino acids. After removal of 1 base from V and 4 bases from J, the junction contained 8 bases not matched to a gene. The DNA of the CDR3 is TGTGCCAGCAGCTTAGTAAGCGGGATAGGCTCAGATACGCAGTATTTT. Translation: CASSLVSGIGSDTQYF. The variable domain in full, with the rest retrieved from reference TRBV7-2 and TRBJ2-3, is GAGVSQSPSNKVTEKGKDVELRCDPISGHTALYWYRQSLGQGLEFLIYFQGNSAPDKSGLPSDRFSAERTGGSVSTLTIQRTQQEDSAVYLCASSLVSGIGSDTQYFGPGTRLTVL.

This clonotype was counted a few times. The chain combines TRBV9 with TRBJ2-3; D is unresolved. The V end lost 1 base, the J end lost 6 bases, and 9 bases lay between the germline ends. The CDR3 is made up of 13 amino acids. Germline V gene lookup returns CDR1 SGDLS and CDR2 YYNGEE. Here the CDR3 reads CASSVSRGDTQYF. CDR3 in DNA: TGTGCCAGCAGCGTAAGCCGTGGGGATACGCAGTATTTT.

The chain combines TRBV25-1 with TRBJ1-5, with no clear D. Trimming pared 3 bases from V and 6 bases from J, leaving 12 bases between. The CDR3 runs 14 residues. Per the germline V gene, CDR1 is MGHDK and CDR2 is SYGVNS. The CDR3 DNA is TGTGCCAGCAGTGACGCCTCCATGAGTCAGCCCCAGCATTTT. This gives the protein CASSDASMSQPQHF.

The CDR3 loop reads CASSLIAGQDSYEQYF. Here the CDR3 DNA reads TGTGCCAGCAGCCTAATAGCAGGACAGGATTCCTACGAGCAGTACTTC. The rearrangement links TRBV7-2 to TRBJ2-7, with 7 bases aligning to TRBD1. V was clipped by 5 bases and J by 1 base; unmatched bases: 11. There are 16 residues in the CDR3. Germline loops: CDR1 SGHTA, CDR2 FQGNSA.

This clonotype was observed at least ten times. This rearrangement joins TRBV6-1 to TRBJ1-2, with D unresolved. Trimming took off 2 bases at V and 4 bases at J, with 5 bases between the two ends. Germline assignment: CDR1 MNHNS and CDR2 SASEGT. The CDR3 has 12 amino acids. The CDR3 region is CASSERGYGYTF. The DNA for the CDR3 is TGTGCCAGCAGTGAACGCGGCTATGGCTACACCTTC.

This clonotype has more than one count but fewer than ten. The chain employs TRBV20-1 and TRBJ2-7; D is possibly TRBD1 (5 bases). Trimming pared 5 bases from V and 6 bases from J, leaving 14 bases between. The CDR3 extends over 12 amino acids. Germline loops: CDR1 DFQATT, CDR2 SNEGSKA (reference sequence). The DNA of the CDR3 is TGCAGTGCTCAGTCGGACAAGGGCGAGCAGTACTTC. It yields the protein CSAQSDKGEQYF.

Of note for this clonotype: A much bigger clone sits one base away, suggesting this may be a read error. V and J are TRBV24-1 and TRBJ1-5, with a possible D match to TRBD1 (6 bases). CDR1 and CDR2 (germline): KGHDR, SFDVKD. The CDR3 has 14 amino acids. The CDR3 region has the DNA TGTGCCACCAGTGGGGGGCCGGGCAATCGGCCCCAGCATTTT. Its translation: CATSGGPGNRPQHF.